A selection of T cell receptor beta chains follows, all from one sample in a study of blood T cell repertoires in COVID-19. Libraries were prepared by immunoSEQ multiplex PCR; TCRdb keeps only in-frame clonotypes and omits some of them. The table records a few hundred thousand clones, under 85% of them present only once. Sequenced material: PBMCs or T cells enriched from blood (not recorded which). Receptor source: a woman aged 45-65 years who had recovered from COVID-19. Each CDR3 is given with its conserved first and last residue. D genes are given only for firm matches. A clone size is listed for some rows: how often the clone was seen (once, few, many), or a class if it is expanded.

DNA,CDR3,V,J,length,size,D
TGTGCCAGCAGTCGGGCGGGCTCGGATACGCAGTATTTT,CASSRAGSDTQYF,TRBV6-2/TRBV6-3,TRBJ2-3,13,once,-
TGTGCCAGCAAACGGGGTGAGGGTGAGCAGTTCTTC,CASKRGEGEQFF,TRBV6-5,TRBJ2-1,12,once,-
TGTGCCAGCAGCCAAGGTTCAGGGGGAGTACACACTGAAGCTTTCTTT,CASSQGSGGVHTEAFF,TRBV6-2/TRBV6-3,TRBJ1-1,16,-,TRBD1
TGCGCCAGCAGCCCCCAAATTACTCAAAAAGAGACCCAGTACTTC,CASSPQITQKETQYF,TRBV5-1,TRBJ2-5,15,-,-
TGCGCCAGCACTCCCAGGGGGAAAGAGACCCAGTACTTC,CASTPRGKETQYF,TRBV10-2,TRBJ2-5,13,-,TRBD1
TGTGCCTGGAGTATCCCACAGGGGTACCAAAAGGAAGCTTTCTTT,CAWSIPQGYQKEAFF,TRBV30,TRBJ1-1,15,-,TRBD1
TGTGCCTGGAGCTGGGACAGGGGCGGATCAACCGCTGAAGCTTTCTTT,CAWSWDRGGSTAEAFF,TRBV30,TRBJ1-1,16,-,TRBD1
TGTGCCAGCAGTCTTAATGAAAAACTGTTTTTT,CASSLNEKLFF,TRBV6-5,TRBJ1-4,11,-,-
TGCAGCGTTGGGGACTCCACCTACGAGCAGTACTTC,CSVGDSTYEQYF,TRBV29-1,TRBJ2-7,12,once,-
TGCGCCAGCAGCAAAACCATCGGGACCGGGGAGCTGTTTTTT,CASSKTIGTGELFF,TRBV5-1,TRBJ2-2,14,many,-
TGTGCCACCAGCAAGCCGGGACTCGCCTACGAGCAGTACTTC,CATSKPGLAYEQYF,TRBV15,TRBJ2-7,14,-,-
TGTGCCAGCAGCAGGACAGCGATGAACACTGAAGCTTTCTTT,CASSRTAMNTEAFF,TRBV6-5,TRBJ1-1,14,-,-
TGTGCCAGTGCCAGGGGGCGAGATAACTATGGCTACACCTTC,CASARGRDNYGYTF,TRBV4-2,TRBJ1-2,14,-,TRBD1
TGTGCCTGGAGTAAGACAGGGGGATTGGGTGAGCAGTACTTC,CAWSKTGGLGEQYF,TRBV30,TRBJ2-7,14,-,TRBD1
TGTGCCAGCAGTTTGACAGGGTACGGCACTGAAGCTTTCTTT,CASSLTGYGTEAFF,TRBV11-1,TRBJ1-1,14,many,TRBD1
TGCGCCAGCAGCTTGGTTCCAGCGGGAGGGCCAAGGGACACCGGGGAGCTGTTTTTT,CASSLVPAGGPRDTGELFF,TRBV5-1,TRBJ2-2,19,-,TRBD2
TGTGCCAGAAGCCCAACTCCACCCCTCCACTTT,CARSPTPPLHF,TRBV5-3,TRBJ1-6,11,few,-
TGTGCCAGTGCCGGGACACCTAATGAAAAACTGTTTTTT,CASAGTPNEKLFF,TRBV6-5,TRBJ1-4,13,-,-
TGTGCCAGCACAGCAGGGAGGGGCAATCAGCCCCAGCATTTT,CASTAGRGNQPQHF,TRBV2,TRBJ1-5,14,-,-
TGTGCCAGTAGTATATTTTGGTCAGGGGGCGAAAAACTGTTTTTT,CASSIFWSGGEKLFF,TRBV19,TRBJ1-4,15,-,TRBD1
TGTGCCAGCAGCTTAGCGCTTGGGACAGCGTTCACTGAAGCTTTCTTT,CASSLALGTAFTEAFF,TRBV11-1,TRBJ1-1,16,-,TRBD1
TGTGCCACCAGTGACCGTCTGGGGGGTGGCTACACCTTC,CATSDRLGGGYTF,TRBV24-1,TRBJ1-2,13,-,-
TGTGCCAGTAGTATTGATAGCGGCCTCACAGATACGCAGTATTTT,CASSIDSGLTDTQYF,TRBV19,TRBJ2-3,15,-,-
TGTGCCATCAGTGATTCCGGAGGGAGTAGTTACGAGCAGTACTTC,CAISDSGGSSYEQYF,TRBV10-3,TRBJ2-7,15,once,-
TGTGCCAGCAGCGGAAGCGGGGTGTTCTACGAGCAGTACTTC,CASSGSGVFYEQYF,TRBV5-8,TRBJ2-7,14,-,TRBD2